Given below is one T cell receptor (beta chain) in context. This clonotype has ten or more counts. Its target antigen remains unknown. Qualities for individual bases were not recorded, and no much larger clone is one base off. The data originate from a study of T-cell reconstitution after alpha-beta-depleted transplantation in children (dated by TCRdb to the mid-2010s). Background for the entire study: Using TCR repertoire profiling, the study followed T-cell immune reconstitution in a quantitative way in children after TCRalphabeta/CD19-depleted allogeneic hematopoietic cell transplantation.

Libraries were made using PCR. TCRdb shows the sequencer as Illumina HiSeq 2500. Molecular barcoding was employed in the preparation of TCR libraries, with unique molecular identifiers being used to normalize TCRbeta repertoire quantification. TCRdb reworked the public reads: Q25 trimming with fastp, MiXCR clone assembly, productive beta chains retained. All rows with the same CDR3 protein become a single entry with the most common DNA and genes. The sample table records about 190,000 distinct CDR3 sequences; less than 8% of these occur just once. The ten largest clonotypes hold roughly 3% of the sample. The CDR3 runs 10 residues from the cysteine to the phenylalanine. Left in the record is the CDR3 DNA by itself, 30 bases read in frame from the first base. CDR1 and CDR2, looked up from the germline V gene (reference sequence), are DFQATT and SNEGSKA. A distance of 6 bases separates the germline ends of V and J, which lose 3 bases and 7 bases respectively.

The material sequenced was PBMCs from the stem cell graft donor, taken from the stem cell graft. The chain employs TRBV20-1 and TRBJ1-2, with an unclear D gene assignment. This TCR came from a human donor who donated a stem cell graft to a child with Wiskott-Aldrich syndrome. Here is the DNA: TGCAGTGCTAGTCTTGGTGGCTACACCTTC. The translation is CSASLGGYTF.